Listed below are T cell receptor beta chains from one sample, sequenced in a study of shared clonotypes between healthy human individuals. Profiled with immunoSEQ multiplex PCR; TCRdb holds only in-frame clones, not every one. This table holds approximately 2,000,000 clones, roughly 90% found once. Sequences were obtained from naive CD4+ T cells from PBMCs. These receptors were taken from a young man in good health. Some clones in this sample may be carry-over from other donors' samples. Each CDR3 is given with its conserved first and last residue. Each record gives: V gene, CDR3 length, clone size, D gene, J gene, CDR3 DNA, CDR3 protein. The D gene is left open where the match is weak. Clone size is not always given. Where it is, it says once, few, many or a class for expanded clones.

v_gene: TRBV30
len: 14
abundance: -
d_gene: TRBD1
j_gene: TRBJ2-3
CDR3nt: TGTGCCTGGACGCAACAGGGGAGCACAGATACGCAGTATTTT
CDR3aa: CAWTQQGSTDTQYF

v_gene: TRBV19
len: 13
abundance: -
d_gene: -
j_gene: TRBJ2-5
CDR3nt: TGTGCCAGTAAAGGCACAGGGCAAGAGACCCAGTACTTC
CDR3aa: CASKGTGQETQYF

v_gene: TRBV6-1
len: 15
abundance: few
d_gene: -
j_gene: TRBJ1-4
CDR3nt: TGTGCCAGCAGTGAAGTGGCAGGGAGTAATGAAAAACTGTTTTTT
CDR3aa: CASSEVAGSNEKLFF

v_gene: TRBV7-2
len: 15
abundance: once
d_gene: -
j_gene: TRBJ2-5
CDR3nt: TGTGCCAGCAGTTCCCTTGGGTGGCTTCAAGAGACCCAGTACTTC
CDR3aa: CASSSLGWLQETQYF

v_gene: TRBV4-1
len: 15
abundance: -
d_gene: -
j_gene: TRBJ2-2
CDR3nt: TGCGCCAGCAGCCCCTTCCCTAGGGGCGCCGGGGAGCTGTTTTTT
CDR3aa: CASSPFPRGAGELFF

v_gene: TRBV28
len: 15
abundance: -
d_gene: TRBD1
j_gene: TRBJ2-7
CDR3nt: TGTGCCAGCAGTTCCTTAACGGACAGGGTGGGTGAGCAGTACTTC
CDR3aa: CASSSLTDRVGEQYF

v_gene: TRBV7-3
len: 15
abundance: -
d_gene: -
j_gene: TRBJ2-1
CDR3nt: TGTGCCAGCAGTCCTTCGGGACGCAGTGACAATGAGCAGTTCTTC
CDR3aa: CASSPSGRSDNEQFF

v_gene: TRBV11-3
len: 12
abundance: -
d_gene: -
j_gene: TRBJ2-5
CDR3nt: TGTGCCAGCAGTCCAAAGCGGGAGACCCAGTACTTC
CDR3aa: CASSPKRETQYF

v_gene: TRBV7-2
len: 14
abundance: -
d_gene: -
j_gene: TRBJ2-5
CDR3nt: TGTGCCAGCAGCCTGAGGGGGGGGTCAGAGACCCAGTACTTC
CDR3aa: CASSLRGGSETQYF

v_gene: TRBV9
len: 16
abundance: -
d_gene: TRBD2
j_gene: TRBJ2-3
CDR3nt: TGTGCCAGCAGCGTATCGACAGGGACTAGCGGGAGTACGCAGTATTTT
CDR3aa: CASSVSTGTSGSTQYF

v_gene: TRBV7-2
len: 17
abundance: once
d_gene: TRBD2
j_gene: TRBJ2-1
CDR3nt: TGTGCCAGCAGCTTATTGGGTAGCGGGTCCTCCTACAATGAGCAGTTCTTC
CDR3aa: CASSLLGSGSSYNEQFF

v_gene: TRBV6-5
len: 15
abundance: -
d_gene: TRBD2
j_gene: TRBJ2-2
CDR3nt: TGTGCCAGCAGCCACGTGTCCCCAGGGACTAGGGAGCTGTTTTTT
CDR3aa: CASSHVSPGTRELFF

v_gene: TRBV18
len: 16
abundance: -
d_gene: -
j_gene: TRBJ2-4
CDR3nt: TGTGCCAGCTCACCCGGGGGGCCGATAGCCAAAAACATTCAGTACTTC
CDR3aa: CASSPGGPIAKNIQYF

v_gene: TRBV30
len: 17
abundance: -
d_gene: -
j_gene: TRBJ2-7
CDR3nt: TGTGCCTGGAGTATTCCCCCCCCACTGGACAGACCGTACGAGCAGTACTTC
CDR3aa: CAWSIPPPLDRPYEQYF

v_gene: TRBV9
len: 14
abundance: -
d_gene: -
j_gene: TRBJ1-4
CDR3nt: TGTGCCAGCAGCGTAAACAGGGAGGGGGAAAAACTGTTTTTT
CDR3aa: CASSVNREGEKLFF

v_gene: TRBV11-1
len: 14
abundance: -
d_gene: TRBD1
j_gene: TRBJ1-1
CDR3nt: TGTGCCAGCAGCTGGGACAGGGGGGGACCTGAAGCTTTCTTT
CDR3aa: CASSWDRGGPEAFF

v_gene: TRBV7-2
len: 13
abundance: -
d_gene: -
j_gene: TRBJ1-1
CDR3nt: TGTGCCAGCAGCTATGACAGGTCCACTGAAGCTTTCTTT
CDR3aa: CASSYDRSTEAFF

v_gene: TRBV28
len: 16
abundance: -
d_gene: -
j_gene: TRBJ1-1
CDR3nt: TGTGCCAGCAATTTACTACGTTCAACGGGGAACACTGAAGCTTTCTTT
CDR3aa: CASNLLRSTGNTEAFF

v_gene: TRBV5-4
len: 15
abundance: -
d_gene: TRBD2
j_gene: TRBJ2-5
CDR3nt: TGTGCCAGCAGCTCGGGACTAGCGGGAGGCGAGACCCAGTACTTC
CDR3aa: CASSSGLAGGETQYF

v_gene: TRBV6-6
len: 15
abundance: -
d_gene: -
j_gene: TRBJ1-5
CDR3nt: TGTGCCAGCTTGGGTCCGGGGAATAGCAATCAGCCCCAGCATTTT
CDR3aa: CASLGPGNSNQPQHF

v_gene: TRBV7-2
len: 13
abundance: -
d_gene: TRBD1
j_gene: TRBJ1-1
CDR3nt: TGTGCCAGCACCCCGACCCGGAAGGGGGCAGCTTTCTTT
CDR3aa: CASTPTRKGAAFF

v_gene: TRBV7-2
len: 15
abundance: -
d_gene: -
j_gene: TRBJ1-1
CDR3nt: TGTGCCAGCAGCTTAGTCGCAGGGAGGAACACTGAAGCTTTCTTT
CDR3aa: CASSLVAGRNTEAFF

v_gene: TRBV7-9
len: 16
abundance: -
d_gene: TRBD2
j_gene: TRBJ2-7
CDR3nt: TGTGCCAGCAGCTTTACTACGAAGACTAGCGGGTACGAGCAGTACTTC
CDR3aa: CASSFTTKTSGYEQYF